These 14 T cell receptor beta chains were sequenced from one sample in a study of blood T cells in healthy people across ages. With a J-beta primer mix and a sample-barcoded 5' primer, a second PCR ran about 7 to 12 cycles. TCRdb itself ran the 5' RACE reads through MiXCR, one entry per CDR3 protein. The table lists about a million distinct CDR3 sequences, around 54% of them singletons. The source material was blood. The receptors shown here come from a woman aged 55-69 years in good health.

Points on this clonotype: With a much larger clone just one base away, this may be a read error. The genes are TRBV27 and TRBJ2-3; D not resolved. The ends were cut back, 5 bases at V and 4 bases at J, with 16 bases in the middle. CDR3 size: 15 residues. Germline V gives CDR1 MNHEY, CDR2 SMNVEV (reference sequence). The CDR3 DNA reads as TGTGCCAGCAGTCTCGACCCGGCTCCCGCAGATACGCAGTATTTT. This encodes CASSLDPAPADTQYF.

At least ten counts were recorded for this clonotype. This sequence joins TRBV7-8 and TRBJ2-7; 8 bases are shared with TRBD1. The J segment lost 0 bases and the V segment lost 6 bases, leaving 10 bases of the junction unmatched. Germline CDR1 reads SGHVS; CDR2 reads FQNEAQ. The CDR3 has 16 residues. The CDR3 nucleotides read TGTGCCAGCAGTCCGACCGGGACAGGTAGCTCCTACGAGCAGTACTTC. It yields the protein CASSPTGTGSSYEQYF.

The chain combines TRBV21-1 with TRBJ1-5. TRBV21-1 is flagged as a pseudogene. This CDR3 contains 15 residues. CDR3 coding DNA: TGTGCCAGCAGCCAGCGGGGACGGATCAATCAGCCCCAGCATTTT. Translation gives CASSQRGRINQPQHF.

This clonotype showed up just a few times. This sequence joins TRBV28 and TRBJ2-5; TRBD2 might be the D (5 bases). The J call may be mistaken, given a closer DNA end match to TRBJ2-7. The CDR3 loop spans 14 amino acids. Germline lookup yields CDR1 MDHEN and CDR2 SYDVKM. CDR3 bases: TGTGCCAGCAGTTTGGTTTGGACTCTCGGCGAGCAGTACTTC. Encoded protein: CASSLVWTLGEQYF.

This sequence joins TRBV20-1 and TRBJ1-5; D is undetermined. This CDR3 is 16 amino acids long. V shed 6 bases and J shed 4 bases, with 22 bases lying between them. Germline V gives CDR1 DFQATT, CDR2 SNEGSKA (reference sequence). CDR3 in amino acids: CSAKPPGRRTNQPQHF. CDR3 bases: TGCAGTGCCAAACCCCCAGGAAGACGGACGAATCAGCCCCAGCATTTT.

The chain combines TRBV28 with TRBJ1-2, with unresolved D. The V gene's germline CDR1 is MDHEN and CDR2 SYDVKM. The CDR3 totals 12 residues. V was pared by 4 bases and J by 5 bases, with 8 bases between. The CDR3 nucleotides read TGTGCCAGCAGTTCCCCAGGATATGGCTACACCTTC. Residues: CASSSPGYGYTF.

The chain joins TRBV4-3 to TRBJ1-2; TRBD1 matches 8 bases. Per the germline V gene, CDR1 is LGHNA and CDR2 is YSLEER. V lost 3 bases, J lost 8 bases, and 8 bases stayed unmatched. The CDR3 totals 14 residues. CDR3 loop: CASSQTGTGAGYTF. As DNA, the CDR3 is TGCGCCAGCAGCCAGACCGGGACAGGCGCGGGCTACACCTTC.

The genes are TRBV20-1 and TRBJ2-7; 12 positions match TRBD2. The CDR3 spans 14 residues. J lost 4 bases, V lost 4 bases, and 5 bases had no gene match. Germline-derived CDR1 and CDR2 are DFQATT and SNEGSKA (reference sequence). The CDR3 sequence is CSATLAGGNYEQYF. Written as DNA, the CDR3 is TGCAGTGCTACCCTAGCGGGAGGGAATTACGAGCAGTACTTC.

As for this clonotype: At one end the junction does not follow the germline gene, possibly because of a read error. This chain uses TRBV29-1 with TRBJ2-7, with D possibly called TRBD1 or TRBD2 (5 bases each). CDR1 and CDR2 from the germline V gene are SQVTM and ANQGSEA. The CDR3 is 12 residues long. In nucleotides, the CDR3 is TGCAGCGGCCGGGACGGTACCTACGAGCAATACTTC. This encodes CSGRDGTYEQYF.

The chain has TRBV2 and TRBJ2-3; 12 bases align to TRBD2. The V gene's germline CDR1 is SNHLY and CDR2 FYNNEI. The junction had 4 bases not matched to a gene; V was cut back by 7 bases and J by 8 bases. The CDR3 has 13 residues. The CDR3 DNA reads TGTGCCAGCATGACTAGCGGGAGTCTTACGCAGTATTTT. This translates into CASMTSGSLTQYF. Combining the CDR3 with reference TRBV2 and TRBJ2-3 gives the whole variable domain EPEVTQTPSHQVTQMGQEVILRCVPISNHLYFYWYRQILGQKVEFLVSFYNNEISEKSEIFDDQFSVERPDGSNFTLKIRSTKLEDSAMYFCASMTSGSLTQYFGPGTRLTVL.

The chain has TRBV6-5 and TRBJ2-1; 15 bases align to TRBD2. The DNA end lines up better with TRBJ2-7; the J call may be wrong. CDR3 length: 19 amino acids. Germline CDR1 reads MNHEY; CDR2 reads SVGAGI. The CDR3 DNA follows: TGTGCCAGCAGTTACTTCCTAAGTCGGACTAGCGGGAGGGTCTACGAGCAGTACTTC. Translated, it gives CASSYFLSRTSGRVYEQYF.

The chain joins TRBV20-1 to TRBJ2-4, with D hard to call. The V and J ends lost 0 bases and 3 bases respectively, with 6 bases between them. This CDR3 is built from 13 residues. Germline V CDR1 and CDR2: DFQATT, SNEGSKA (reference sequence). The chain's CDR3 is CSARESVKNIQYF. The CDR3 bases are TGCAGTGCTAGAGAAAGCGTCAAAAACATTCAGTACTTC.

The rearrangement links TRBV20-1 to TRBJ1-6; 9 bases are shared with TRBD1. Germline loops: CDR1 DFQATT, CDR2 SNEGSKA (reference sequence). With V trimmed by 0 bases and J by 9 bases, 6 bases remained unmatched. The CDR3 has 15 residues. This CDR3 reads CSARDPQGAFSPLHF. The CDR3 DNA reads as TGCAGTGCTAGAGACCCACAGGGGGCCTTTTCACCCCTCCACTTT.

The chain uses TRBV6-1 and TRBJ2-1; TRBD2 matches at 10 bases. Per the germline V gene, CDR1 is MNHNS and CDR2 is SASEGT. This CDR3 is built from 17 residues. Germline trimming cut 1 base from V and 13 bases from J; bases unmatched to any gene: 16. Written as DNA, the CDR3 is TGTGCCAGCAGTGAAGACCCAGCGGGGGGGCCGCAAGAGACCCAGTTCTTC. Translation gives CASSEDPAGGPQETQFF.